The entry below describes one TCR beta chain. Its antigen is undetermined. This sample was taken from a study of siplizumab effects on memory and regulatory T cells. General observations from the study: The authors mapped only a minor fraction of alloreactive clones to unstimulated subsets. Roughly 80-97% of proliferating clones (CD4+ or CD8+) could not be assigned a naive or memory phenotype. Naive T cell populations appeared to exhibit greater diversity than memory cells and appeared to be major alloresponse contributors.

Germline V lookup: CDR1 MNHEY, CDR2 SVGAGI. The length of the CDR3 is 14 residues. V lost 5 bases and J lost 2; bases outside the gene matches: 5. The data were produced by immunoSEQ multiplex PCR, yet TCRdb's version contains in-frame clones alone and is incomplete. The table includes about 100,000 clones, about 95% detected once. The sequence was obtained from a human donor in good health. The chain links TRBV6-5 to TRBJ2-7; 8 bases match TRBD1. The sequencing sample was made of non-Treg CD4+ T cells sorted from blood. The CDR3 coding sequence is TGTGCCAGCAGTACCGGGGACAGGACCTACGAGCAGTACTTC. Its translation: CASSTGDRTYEQYF.